This TCR beta chain stems from a study of vaccination effects on CD4 cells after COVID-19. Whole-study context: Culturing of a few million PBMC per well took place with around 9.4 IU/ml IL-2 and around 10 ug/ml peptides. Study conclusions and caveats: From healthy vaccinees, only 1 of 255 vaccine-induced clones also reacted to common cold coronaviruses.

Investigators separated out CD4+ T cells once about eleven days of culture had passed. Participants were vaccinated with two doses of either the BNT162b2 or mRNA-1273 vaccine. Comments on this clone: The antigen is unknown.

CDR3 length: 18 residues. The V gene lost 0 bases and the J gene lost 0 bases, with 18 bases spanning the gap. Germline V CDR1 and CDR2: SGHRS, YFSETQ. The table came from immunoSEQ multiplex PCR; TCRdb's copy has only in-frame clones and leaves some out. The table lists just over 55,000 clones, around 73% of them singletons, with about 4.4% in the top ten. The chain recombines TRBV5-1 with TRBJ1-1; possible D gene TRBD1, 5 bases. The TCR comes from a human donor who received a COVID-19 vaccine. Here the sequenced sample was CD4+ T cells from PBMCs cultured without peptide, taken after COVID-19 vaccination. CDR3 nucleotide sequence: TGCGCCAGCAGCTTGGTTCCGGGACTAAACCCCTTGAACACTGAAGCTTTCTTT. It is translated as CASSLVPGLNPLNTEAFF.